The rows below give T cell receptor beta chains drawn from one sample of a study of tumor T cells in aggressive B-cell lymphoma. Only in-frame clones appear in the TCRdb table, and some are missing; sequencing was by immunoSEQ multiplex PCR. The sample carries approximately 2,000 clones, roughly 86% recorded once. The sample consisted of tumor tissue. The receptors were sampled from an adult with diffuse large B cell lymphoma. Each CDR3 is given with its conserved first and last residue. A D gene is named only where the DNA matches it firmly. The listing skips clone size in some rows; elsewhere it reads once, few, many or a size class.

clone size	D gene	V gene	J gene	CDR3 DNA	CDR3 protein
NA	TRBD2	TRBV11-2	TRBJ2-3	TGTGCCAGCAGCGAGGGACTAGCGGGAGAGAATACGCAGTATTTT	CASSEGLAGENTQYF
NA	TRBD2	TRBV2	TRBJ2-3	TGTGCTACCCCCGGACTAGCGGACCCAGATACGCAGTATTTT	CATPGLADPDTQYF
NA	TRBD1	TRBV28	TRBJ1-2	TGTGCCAGCAGTTCCGGGGACAGCCGACCTTTAAACTATGGCTACACCTTC	CASSSGDSRPLNYGYTF
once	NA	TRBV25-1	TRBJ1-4	TGTGCCAGCAGTGAATCAATAGGGGGGGTAAAACTGTTTTTT	CASSESIGGVKLFF
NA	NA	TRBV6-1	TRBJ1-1	TGTGCCAGCAGTGAAGTTGTGGCAGGGCGAGCTTTCTTT	CASSEVVAGRAFF
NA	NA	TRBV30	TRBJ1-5	TGCTCAGAGGGCGGGGGGCAGCCCCAGCATTTT	CSEGGGQPQHF
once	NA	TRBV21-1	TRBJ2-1	TGTGCCAGCAGAGCTTTCTTACTACACCATTCCGACAATGAGCAGTTCTTC	CASRAFLLHHSDNEQFF
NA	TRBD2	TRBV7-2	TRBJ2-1	TGTGCCAGCAGCTTAGCGGGACTAACGATCTTGGAGCAGTTCTTC	CASSLAGLTILEQFF
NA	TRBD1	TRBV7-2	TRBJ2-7	TGTGCCAGCAGCAGGACAGGATTCGAGCAGTACTTC	CASSRTGFEQYF
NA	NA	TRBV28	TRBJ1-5	TGTGCCAGCAGTTGGAGGGGAAGTCAGCCCCAGCATTTT	CASSWRGSQPQHF
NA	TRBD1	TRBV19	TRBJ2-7	TGTGCCAGTAGTCTGACAGGGGGGATGGTCTACGAGCAGTACTTC	CASSLTGGMVYEQYF
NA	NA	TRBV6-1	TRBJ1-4	TGTGCCAGCAGGAGGGTCTTTGGTGAAAAACTGTTTTTT	CASRRVFGEKLFF
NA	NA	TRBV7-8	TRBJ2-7	TGTGCCAGCAGCTTAGTTGGTAGCGCACCCTACGAGCAGTACTTC	CASSLVGSAPYEQYF
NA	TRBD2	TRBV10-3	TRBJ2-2	TGTGCCATCAGTGGCTTACCGGGACTAGCGGGAGACGGGGAGCTGTTTTTT	CAISGLPGLAGDGELFF
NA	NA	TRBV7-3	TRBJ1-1	TGTGCCAGCAGCTTACATCCAGAGAACACTGAAGCTTTCTTT	CASSLHPENTEAFF
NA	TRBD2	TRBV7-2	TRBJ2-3	TGTGCCAGCAGCTTTCTCGGGGGGAATACGCAGTATTTT	CASSFLGGNTQYF
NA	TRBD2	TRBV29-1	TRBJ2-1	TGCAGCGTTGGAGGACTAGCGGGAGGGTCTGATGAGCAGTTCTTC	CSVGGLAGGSDEQFF
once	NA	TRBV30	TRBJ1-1	TGTGCCTGGAGTGTACCGCACTCTGAAGCTTTCTTT	CAWSVPHSEAFF
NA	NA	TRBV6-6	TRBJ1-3	TGTGCCAGCAGCACGACAGCCTCTGGAAACACCATATATTTT	CASSTTASGNTIYF
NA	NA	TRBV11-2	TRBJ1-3	TGTGCCAGCAGCTTAATCTCAGGGCCTGGAAACACCATATATTTT	CASSLISGPGNTIYF
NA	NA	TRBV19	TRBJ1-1	TGTGCCAGTACCCCACAGGGAAGTCGCACTGAAGCTTTCTTT	CASTPQGSRTEAFF
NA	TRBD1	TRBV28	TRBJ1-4	TGTGCCGGCCAAGCTGACAGGGGGACGGCTAATGAAAAACTGTTTTTT	CAGQADRGTANEKLFF
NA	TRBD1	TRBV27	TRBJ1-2	TGTGCCAGCGCTTTAGGGGGCCGTAATAACTATGGCTACACCTTC	CASALGGRNNYGYTF
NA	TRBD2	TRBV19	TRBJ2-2	TGTGCCAGTAGTATGAAGGGGCCCTTACGACTAGCGGGAGCCGGCGGGGAGCTGTTTTTT	CASSMKGPLRLAGAGGELFF
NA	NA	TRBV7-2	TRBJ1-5	TGTGCCAGCAGCTTCCATTGGGGGGGCAATCAGCCCCAGCATTTT	CASSFHWGGNQPQHF
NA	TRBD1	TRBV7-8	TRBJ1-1	TGTGCCAGCAGCTTAGATTTACGGGACAGGGACACTGAAGCTTTCTTT	CASSLDLRDRDTEAFF
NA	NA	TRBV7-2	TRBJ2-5	TGTGCCAGCAGCTCCCACCCTCGACAGGGAGGAGAGACCCAGTACTTC	CASSSHPRQGGETQYF
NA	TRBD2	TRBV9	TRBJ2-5	TGTGCCAGCAGCGTACGCGCGGGAGCAGGGGAGACCCAGTACTTC	CASSVRAGAGETQYF
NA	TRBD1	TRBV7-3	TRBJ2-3	TGTGCCAGCAGCTTAACCCCGGGCTGGACAGGGGATCCAGATACGCAGTATTTT	CASSLTPGWTGDPDTQYF
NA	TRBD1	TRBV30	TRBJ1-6	TGTGCCTGGAGCCTGGACAGGGAAGTTCATAATTCACCCCTCCACTTT	CAWSLDREVHNSPLHF
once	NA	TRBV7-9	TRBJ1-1	TGTGCCAGCAACGACCCCCGGGACACTGAAGCTTTCTTT	CASNDPRDTEAFF
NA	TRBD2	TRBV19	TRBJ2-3	TGTGCCAGTAGTGTCGCGGGGGCAGATACGCAGTATTTT	CASSVAGADTQYF
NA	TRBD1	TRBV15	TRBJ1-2	TGTGCCACCAGCAGAGTCAAGAGACAGGGGGTCTATGGCTACACCTTC	CATSRVKRQGVYGYTF
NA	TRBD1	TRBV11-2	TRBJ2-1	TGTGCCAGCAGCCCAAGACAGGGTGTCAATGAGCAGTTCTTC	CASSPRQGVNEQFF
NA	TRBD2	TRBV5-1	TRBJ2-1	TGCGCCAGCAGCTTGGTAGCGGGAGGGTACAATGAGCAGTTCTTC	CASSLVAGGYNEQFF
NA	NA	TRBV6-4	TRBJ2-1	TGTGCCAGCAGTTCCTGGGAGGCAGGTGAGCAGTTCTTC	CASSSWEAGEQFF
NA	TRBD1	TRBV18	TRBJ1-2	TGTGCCAGCTCACCGGGACAGGGTCAGGGCTACACCTTC	CASSPGQGQGYTF
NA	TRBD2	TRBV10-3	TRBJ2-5	TGTGCCATCAGTTCGGCGGGGGCTAGCGGGGGGGTAAAGGGAGAGACCCAGTACTTC	CAISSAGASGGVKGETQYF
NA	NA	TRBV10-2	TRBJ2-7	TGCGCCAGCAGTTCAGGGAACGAGCAGTACTTC	CASSSGNEQYF
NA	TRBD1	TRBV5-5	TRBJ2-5	TGTGCCAGCAGCAAATGGGACAGGGGTTTCGAGACCCAGTACTTC	CASSKWDRGFETQYF
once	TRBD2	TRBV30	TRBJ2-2	TGTGCCTGGAGCCCATGGGGGGGCGGGGAGCTGTTTTTT	CAWSPWGGGELFF
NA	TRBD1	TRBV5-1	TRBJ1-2	TGCGCCAGCAGCTTGGACAGGGGGTATAGTGGCTACACCTTC	CASSLDRGYSGYTF
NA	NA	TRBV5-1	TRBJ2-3	TGCGCCAGCAGCTTTCAGGGGTGGGGCACAGATACGCAGTATTTT	CASSFQGWGTDTQYF
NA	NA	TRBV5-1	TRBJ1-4	TGCGCCAGCAGCTTGGATCCCGCAACTAATGAAAAACTGTTTTTT	CASSLDPATNEKLFF
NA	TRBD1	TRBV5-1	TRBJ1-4	TGCGCCAGCAGATGGGACAGGTGGAATGAAAAACTGTTTTTT	CASRWDRWNEKLFF
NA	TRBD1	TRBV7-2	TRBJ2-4	TGTGCCAGCAGCTTAGTAGGACAGGGGCCAGGTCCCAAAAACATTCAGTACTTC	CASSLVGQGPGPKNIQYF
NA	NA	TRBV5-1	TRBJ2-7	TGCGCCAGCAGCTTCCCGCTCCACGGGGTCGATCTGCCCTTGTACTTC	CASSFPLHGVDLPLYF